In its sample, the clone carrying this T cell receptor beta chain was seen many times. Its antigen remains unidentified. As the template, RNA transcripts were used to amplify TCR beta CDR3 regions. First-round RT-PCR used HTBI primers; second-round multiplex PCR followed. MiXCR, applied by TCRdb to the multiplex PCR reads, yields one record per CDR3 protein. This table holds 350,000 to 400,000 distinct CDR3 sequences, about a sixth found once. The data stem from a study of Graves' ophthalmopathy and Graves' hyperthyroidism. Overall study context: Blood was drawn at initial diagnosis, before any treatment. General study points: Ophthalmopathy progression predictions by the model showed 72.22% specificity and 70.59% sensitivity.

The study excluded patients with other autoimmune diseases, uncontrolled infections, pregnancy or lactation. The diagnosis combined clinical symptoms, thyroxine, TRAb, thyroid ultrasound and orbital computed tomography scans. CDR3 length: 14 residues. V lost 3 bases and J 4 bases, leaving 12 bases between the germline ends. Germline V gene lookup returns CDR1 SGHVT and CDR2 SQSDAQ. This TCR came from a woman between 18 and 30 years old with Graves' ophthalmopathy. The chain is built from TRBV7-4 and TRBJ1-2; D unresolved. Sequencing was carried out using peripheral blood. CDR3 in amino acids: CASSFRRGSYGYTF. For the CDR3, the DNA is TGTGCCAGCAGCTTTCGGCGGGGAAGCTATGGCTACACCTTC.